One T cell receptor beta chain is described in this entry. Germline CDR1 and CDR2: KGHSH and LQKENI. The V end was cut by 1 base, the J end by 7 bases, with 16 bases between. CDR3 length: 15 amino acids. Study processing details: Nucleated cell number was recorded as an estimate derived from reference gene primer amplification. The repertoire was sequenced with immunoSEQ multiplex PCR; TCRdb's copy has only in-frame clones and lacks some. V and J calls and clone size are those listed in that table; D and trimming were worked out from the DNA. The profile covers about 170,000 clones, with approximately 85% appearing a single time and roughly 1.1% taken by the ten largest. This record comes from a study of blood T cell repertoires in COVID-19. Background on the study: Spain, Italy and the United States supplied samples that represented acute and convalescent COVID-19. T cells, B-cell-depleted T cells, or PBMCs provided the cDNA or gDNA that served as material.

The rearrangement links TRBV18 to TRBJ2-5, with D possibly matching TRBD2 (5 bases). The receptor was derived from a man aged 55 to 70 who had recovered from COVID-19. Sequencing input: peripheral blood. CDR3 loop: CASSPRNDQRGTQYF. CDR3 bases: TGTGCCAGCTCACCACGAAACGATCAACGGGGGACCCAGTACTTC.